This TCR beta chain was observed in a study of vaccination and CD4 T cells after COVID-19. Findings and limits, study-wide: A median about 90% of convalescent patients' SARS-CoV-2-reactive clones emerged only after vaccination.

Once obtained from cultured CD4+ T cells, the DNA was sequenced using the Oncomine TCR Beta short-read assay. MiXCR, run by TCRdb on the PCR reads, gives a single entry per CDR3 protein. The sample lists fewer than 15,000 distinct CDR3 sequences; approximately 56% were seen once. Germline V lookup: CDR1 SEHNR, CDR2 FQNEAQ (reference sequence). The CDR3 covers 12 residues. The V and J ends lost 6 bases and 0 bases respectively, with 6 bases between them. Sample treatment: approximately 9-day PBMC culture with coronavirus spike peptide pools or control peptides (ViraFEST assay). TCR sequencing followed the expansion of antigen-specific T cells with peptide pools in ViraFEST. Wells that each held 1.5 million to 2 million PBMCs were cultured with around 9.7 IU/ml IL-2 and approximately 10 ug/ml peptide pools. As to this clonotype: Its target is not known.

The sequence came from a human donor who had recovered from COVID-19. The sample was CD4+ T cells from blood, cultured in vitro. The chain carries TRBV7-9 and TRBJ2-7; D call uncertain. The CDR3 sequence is CASSYSSYEQYF. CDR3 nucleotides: TGTGCCAGCAGTTACAGCTCCTACGAGCAGTACTTC.